This entry features one T cell receptor beta chain sequence. TCRdb keeps only in-frame clones here, not all; method: immunoSEQ multiplex PCR. The table has roughly 290,000 clones, approximately 87% seen once. This record belongs to a study of blood T cell repertoires in COVID-19. About the research overall: T cells, B-cell-depleted T cells, or PBMCs provided the cDNA or gDNA that served as material.

CDR1 and CDR2 (germline): LGHNA, YSLEER. Trimming at V came to 0 bases and at J to 2 bases, leaving 7 bases not matched to a gene. The CDR3 sequence is 18 residues long. The source is a woman in her forties or fifties who had recovered from COVID-19. Sequenced material: peripheral blood. The gene calls are TRBV4-3 and TRBJ2-3, with TRBD2 matching over 11 bases. The CDR3 spells CASSQEIAGGAITDTQYF. In DNA form, the CDR3 reads TGCGCCAGCAGCCAAGAAATAGCGGGGGGGGCCATCACAGATACGCAGTATTTT.